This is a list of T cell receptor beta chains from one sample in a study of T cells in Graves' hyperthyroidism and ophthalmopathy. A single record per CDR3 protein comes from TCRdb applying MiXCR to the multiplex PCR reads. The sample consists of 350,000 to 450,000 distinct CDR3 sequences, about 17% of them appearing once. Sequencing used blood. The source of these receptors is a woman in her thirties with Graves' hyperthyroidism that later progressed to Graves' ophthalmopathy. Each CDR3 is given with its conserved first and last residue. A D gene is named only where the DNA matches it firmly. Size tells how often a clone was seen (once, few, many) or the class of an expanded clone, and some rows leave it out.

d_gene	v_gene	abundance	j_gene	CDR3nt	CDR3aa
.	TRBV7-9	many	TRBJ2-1	TGTGCCAGCAGCTCGGGACAACCCGGGCGGGATGAGCAGTTCTTC	CASSSGQPGRDEQFF
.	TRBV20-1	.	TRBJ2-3	TGCAGTGCTAGAGATGGGGACGTCGACACAGATACGCAGTATTTT	CSARDGDVDTDTQYF
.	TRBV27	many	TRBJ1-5	TGTGCCAGCAGTACTATCCCCCCGGACGACGAACCTTGGGGCAATCAGCCCCAGCATTTT	CASSTIPPDDEPWGNQPQHF
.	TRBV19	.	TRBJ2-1	TGTGCCAGTAGTATCCCCGGGACTCCTGTTCGGGATGAGCAGTTCTTC	CASSIPGTPVRDEQFF
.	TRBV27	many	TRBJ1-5	TGTGCCAGCACTCCCGGACACTTAACTTCCAATCAGCCCCAGCATTTT	CASTPGHLTSNQPQHF
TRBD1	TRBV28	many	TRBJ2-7	TGTGCCAGCAGCCCACGGGACAGGGTCTCCGAGCAGTACTTC	CASSPRDRVSEQYF
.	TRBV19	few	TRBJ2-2	TGTGCCAGTAGTACCGGGCTCACTGTGTTGGGGAACACCGGGGAGCTGTTTTTT	CASSTGLTVLGNTGELFF
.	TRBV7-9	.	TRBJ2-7	TGTGCCAGCAGCTTAGCGGGGATTGCCGAGCAGTACTTC	CASSLAGIAEQYF
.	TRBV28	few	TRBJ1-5	TGTGCCAGCAGTTTACGGACATATAGCAATCAGCCCCAGCATTTT	CASSLRTYSNQPQHF
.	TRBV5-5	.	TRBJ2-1	TGTGCCAGCAGCGTTAGCACCATTGAAGAGGGCAGGGGGGGGAATGAGCAGTTCTTC	CASSVSTIEEGRGGNEQFF
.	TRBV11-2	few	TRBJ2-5	TGTGCCAGCAGACTCAACGAAGAGACCCAGTACTTC	CASRLNEETQYF
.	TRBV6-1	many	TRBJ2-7	TGTGCCAGCAGCGAAACAGGTAGACGGTACGAGCAGTACTTC	CASSETGRRYEQYF
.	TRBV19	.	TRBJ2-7	TGTGCCAGTAGTAGGGTTTTAAGCTCCTACGAGCAGTACTTC	CASSRVLSSYEQYF
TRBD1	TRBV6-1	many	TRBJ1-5	TGTGCCAGCAGCCCGGGACAGATCGACGTACTGCCCCAGCATTTT	CASSPGQIDVLPQHF
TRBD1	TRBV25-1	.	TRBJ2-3	TGTGCCAGCAGTTGGACAGGGGGCTCGGCAGATACGCAGTATTTT	CASSWTGGSADTQYF
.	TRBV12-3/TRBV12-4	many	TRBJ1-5	TGTGCCAGCAGTTTGGAGGGGTCCCTCAATCAGCCCCAGCATTTT	CASSLEGSLNQPQHF
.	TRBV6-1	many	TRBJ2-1	TGTGCCAGCAGGAGGAGGGGCTCCTACAATGAGCAGTTCTTC	CASRRRGSYNEQFF
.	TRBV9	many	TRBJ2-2	TGTGCCAGCAGCGCGCCCTTGAACACCGGGGAGCTGTTTTTT	CASSAPLNTGELFF
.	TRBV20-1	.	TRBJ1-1	TGCAGTGCTAATGGACGGTCTCTGGGTGGTGAAGCTTTCTTT	CSANGRSLGGEAFF
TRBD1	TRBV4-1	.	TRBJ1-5	TGCGCCAGCAGCCAAAATACAGGGGTGGGTCAGCCCCAGCATTTT	CASSQNTGVGQPQHF
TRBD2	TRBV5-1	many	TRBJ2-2	TGCGCCAGCAGTCTTGGCGGGAGGACGGCCGGGGAGCTGTTTTTT	CASSLGGRTAGELFF
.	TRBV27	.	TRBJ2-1	TGTGCCACATGGGAAGTCGGGGGAAGGTCCTACAATGAGCAGTTCTTC	CATWEVGGRSYNEQFF
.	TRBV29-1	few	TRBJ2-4	TGCAGCGTTGACGGGGGGCCTCATAAAAACATTCAGTACTTC	CSVDGGPHKNIQYF
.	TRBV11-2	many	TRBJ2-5	TGTGCCAGCAGCCTCGGGGGCCGGGAGACCCAGTACTTC	CASSLGGRETQYF
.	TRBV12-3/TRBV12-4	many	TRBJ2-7	TGTGCCAGCAGTTTAGGTAGCTCCTACGAGCAGTACTTC	CASSLGSSYEQYF
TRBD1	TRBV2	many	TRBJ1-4	TGTGCCAGCAGCGGACAGGGCGCTAATGAAAAACTGTTTTTT	CASSGQGANEKLFF
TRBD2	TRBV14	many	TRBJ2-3	TGTGCCAGCAGCCTCTACGCGACTAGCGGGAGGCTAGATACGCAGTATTTT	CASSLYATSGRLDTQYF
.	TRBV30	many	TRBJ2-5	TGTGCCTGTAGGGGGGGACAGACGGATCTGGATCTGAAGACCCAGTACTTC	CACRGGQTDLDLKTQYF
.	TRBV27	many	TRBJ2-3	TGTGCTTACAGTATGCTACCAGGAGGGGGAAGAACAGATACCGTAACGCAGTATTTT	CAYSMLPGGGRTDTVTQYF
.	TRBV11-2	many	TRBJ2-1	TGTGCCAGCAGCTCTATAGGAGACTGGGGACACAATGAGCAGTTCTTC	CASSSIGDWGHNEQFF
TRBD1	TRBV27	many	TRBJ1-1	TGTGCCAGCAGTCCCCAGGGGGTGTACACTGAAGCTTTCTTT	CASSPQGVYTEAFF
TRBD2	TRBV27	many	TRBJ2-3	TGTGCCAGTCAGCTAGCGGGGGGCACAGATACGCAGTATTTT	CASQLAGGTDTQYF
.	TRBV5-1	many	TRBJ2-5	TGCGCCAGCAGCTTGGGTGTCAGGGCGGAGGCAGAGACCCAGTACTTC	CASSLGVRAEAETQYF
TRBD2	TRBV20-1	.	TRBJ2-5	TGCAGTGCTAGGGTGAGCGGGGGGGCTAAAGAGACCCAGTACTTC	CSARVSGGAKETQYF
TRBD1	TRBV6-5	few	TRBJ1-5	TGTGCCAGCAGTTACAGGGCTGGACAGGGTGGTTCCCAGCCCCAGCATTTT	CASSYRAGQGGSQPQHF
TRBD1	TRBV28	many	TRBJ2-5	TGTGCCAGCAGCTGGGGGACAGCCCAAGAGACCCAGTACTTC	CASSWGTAQETQYF
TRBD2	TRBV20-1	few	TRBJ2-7	TGCAGTGCTAGTGGACTAGCGGACTACTCCTACGAGCAGTACTTC	CSASGLADYSYEQYF
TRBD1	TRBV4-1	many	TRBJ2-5	TGCGCCAGCAGCCAAGGCTATTCGGGGACAGGGGTTGAGACCCAGTACTTC	CASSQGYSGTGVETQYF
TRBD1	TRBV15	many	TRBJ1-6	TGTGCCACAACGACAGGGATTGATTCACCCCTCCACTTT	CATTTGIDSPLHF
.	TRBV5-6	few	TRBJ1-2	TGTGCCAGCAGCTTGAGGGACGGTATGAACTATGGCTACACCTTC	CASSLRDGMNYGYTF
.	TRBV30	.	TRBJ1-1	TGTGCCTGGACCAGAGGTCCAGGGGCCTTTGCCACTGAAGCTTTCTTT	CAWTRGPGAFATEAFF
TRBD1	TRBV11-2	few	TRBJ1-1	TGTGCCAGCAGCTCGTGGCACAAGGGCGGCAGGGGGCGCGGTGAAGCTTTCTTT	CASSSWHKGGRGRGEAFF
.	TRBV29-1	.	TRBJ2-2	TGCAGCGTTGGGTCTAGGGAGGCCGGGGAGCTGTTTTTT	CSVGSREAGELFF
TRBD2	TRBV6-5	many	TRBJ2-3	TGTGCCAGCAGTTTTGCCGGGACAGGCAACCGACTAGCGGGGGGGCCTCATAGCACAGATACGCAGTATTTT	CASSFAGTGNRLAGGPHSTDTQYF
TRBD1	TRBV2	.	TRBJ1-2	TGTGCCAGTATTTCCGGGACAGGGGGCGCCTATGGCTACACCTTC	CASISGTGGAYGYTF